The sequence of this T cell receptor (beta chain) was determined in a study of T-cell reconstitution after alpha-beta-depleted transplantation in children. Broader study findings: After transplant, at about two months, alpha-beta T cells were reportedly derived from several hundred expanded graft clones.

This clonotype was picked up a small number of times. What it recognizes is unknown. The CDR3 runs to 15 residues. Germline assignment: CDR1 SGHRS and CDR2 YFSETQ. Trimming pared 4 bases from V and 0 bases from J, leaving 11 bases between. A library of TCRbeta sequences, prepared with unique molecular identifiers, was generated. TCRdb re-called the PCR reads with MiXCR, one entry per CDR3 protein. The data contain hundreds of thousands of distinct CDR3 sequences, approximately 12% of them seen just once; the ten biggest clones take up about 2%. The starting material was PBMCs, mostly from graft donor cells, obtained 360 days after TCRalphabeta/CD19-depleted stem cell transplant. This receptor was identified in a male patient younger than 18 who had a stem cell transplant for acute myeloid leukemia, so the T cells may come from the graft donor. This chain links TRBV5-1 with TRBJ1-3; D possibly corresponds to TRBD1 (5 bases). The CDR3 DNA reads as TGCGCCAGCAGCACAGGCGACCGCTCTGGAAACACCATATATTTT. Protein sequence: CASSTGDRSGNTIYF. The variable domain in full, with the rest retrieved from reference TRBV5-1 and TRBJ1-3, is KAGVTQTPRYLIKTRGQQVTLSCSPISGHRSVSWYQQTPGQGLQFLFEYFSETQRNKGNFPGRFSGRQFSNSRSEMNVSTLELGDSALYLCASSTGDRSGNTIYFGEGSWLTVV.